This entry lists 30 T cell receptor beta chains sequenced from one sample in a study of T-cell memory formation after mild COVID-19. TCRdb independently ran MiXCR on the 5' RACE reads; one entry per CDR3 protein. The repertoire holds about 470,000 distinct CDR3 sequences, around a sixth seen once, with 9% to 15% in the top ten. Sequencing input: PBMCs or a T cell subset sorted from them (not recorded which). Receptors were obtained from an adult woman who had mild COVID-19 (a few samples of this study predate the infection). Cell type and time point are not known.

Note on this clonotype: This clone may be a read error of a much larger clone one base away. This rearrangement joins TRBV7-9 to TRBJ2-5; a weak D match, TRBD1 (5 bases). V was shortened by 1 base and J by 12 bases, with 18 bases between the two germline ends. CDR1 is SEHNR and CDR2 is FQNEAQ in the germline V gene (reference sequence). The CDR3 runs to 14 residues. This CDR3 is CASSLDYRTTAKYF. In DNA form, the CDR3 reads TGTGCCAGCAGCTTAGATTACAGGACGACTGCCAAGTACTTC.

This clonotype was seen many times. Here the CDR3 reads CASSLGRGGLNSYEQYF. For the CDR3, the DNA is TGTGCCAGCAGCCTCGGTAGGGGGGGGTTAAACTCCTACGAGCAGTACTTC. The J gene is TRBJ2-7, the V gene TRBV11-2; D possibly corresponds to TRBD2 (7 bases). From germline, CDR1 is SGHAT and CDR2 FQNNGV. V was shortened by 5 bases and J by 0 bases, with 20 bases between the two germline ends. The CDR3 runs to 17 residues.

The V and J genes are TRBV30 and TRBJ2-1; possibly TRBD1 or TRBD2 for D (7 bases each). The V gene lost 5 bases and the J gene lost 0 bases, with 14 bases spanning the gap. CDR1 is GTSNPN, CDR2 SVGIG, per germline (reference sequence). There are 15 residues in the CDR3. The CDR3 loop is CAWETGRGSYNEQFF. The CDR3 nucleotides are TGTGCCTGGGAGACAGGGAGGGGCTCCTACAATGAGCAGTTCTTC.

A few counts support this clonotype. The chain has TRBV7-9 and TRBJ2-7; no definite D call. Germline loops: CDR1 SEHNR, CDR2 FQNEAQ (reference sequence). Trimming removed 6 bases at V and 0 bases at J, with 12 bases between. The CDR3 loop spans 14 amino acids. CDR3 sequence: CASSSSSDSYEQYF. The CDR3 nucleotides read TGTGCCAGCAGTTCGTCGTCAGACTCCTACGAGCAGTACTTC.

This clonotype was seen ten or more times. The chain joins TRBV10-3 to TRBJ1-3; unclear D gene. V lost 7 bases to trimming and J lost 2 bases, with 9 bases between them. The CDR3 consists of 13 residues. Germline V gives CDR1 ENHRY, CDR2 SYGVKD. This CDR3 is CAITREPGNTIYF. CDR3 sequence (DNA): TGTGCCATCACGAGGGAGCCTGGAAACACCATATATTTT.

The rearrangement links TRBV15 to TRBJ2-5; TRBD2 matches at 13 bases. This CDR3 has 16 amino acids. The junction had 4 bases not matched to a gene; V was cut back by 1 base and J by 5 bases. Looked up from germline, CDR1 is LNHNV and CDR2 is YYDKDF (reference sequence). CDR3 residues: CATSRGGLAGLETQYF. CDR3 bases: TGTGCCACCAGCAGAGGGGGACTAGCGGGGCTGGAGACCCAGTACTTC.

This clonotype was found a few times. The chain joins TRBV5-4 to TRBJ2-5; the D gene could be TRBD1 or TRBD2 (5 bases each). Trimming left V 0 bases short and J 4 bases short, with 16 bases between. The CDR3 has 16 residues. Per the germline V gene, CDR1 is SGHNT and CDR2 is YYREEE (reference sequence). CDR3 bases: TGTGCCAGCAGCTTGGATTCGGGGCTCGGTGGAGAGACCCAGTACTTC. This sequence encodes CASSLDSGLGGETQYF.

The chain carries TRBV11-1 and TRBJ2-7, with a tentative D call TRBD2 (6 bases). Trimming left V 8 bases short and J 4 bases short, with 21 bases between. The CDR3 runs 15 residues. The V gene's germline CDR1 is SGHAT and CDR2 FQDESV (reference sequence). CDR3 protein: CASSSRQLAIYEQYF. In DNA form, the CDR3 reads TGTGCCAGCTCATCTCGGCAGCTAGCGATATACGAGCAGTACTTC.

The chain combines TRBV30 with TRBJ2-2; possibly TRBD1 for D (5 bases). CDR1 and CDR2 from the germline V gene are GTSNPN and SVGIG (reference sequence). The V end was cut by 2 bases, the J end by 2 bases, with 12 bases between. CDR3 length equals 15 residues. The CDR3 region is CAWSRQYPNTGELFF. The CDR3 coding sequence is TGTGCCTGGAGTCGACAGTATCCTAACACCGGGGAGCTGTTTTTT.

This chain uses TRBV7-8 with TRBJ2-3; D is possibly TRBD1 (5 bases). With 3 bases removed from V and 0 bases from J, the gap between germline ends came to 13 bases. This CDR3 has 16 residues. Germline V gene lookup returns CDR1 SGHVS and CDR2 FQNEAQ. The CDR3 nucleotides are TGTGCCAGCAGCTTTAGTGGGGCAGGGAGCACAGATACGCAGTATTTT. Its protein product is CASSFSGAGSTDTQYF.

The CDR3 is CASSLRGRQGTLSEKLFF. The CDR3 coding sequence is TGTGCCAGCAGCCTAAGGGGTCGACAGGGCACCCTATCTGAAAAACTGTTTTTT. The genes are TRBV7-6 and TRBJ1-4; 7 bases are shared with TRBD1. The CDR3 runs 18 residues. Losses at the gene ends were 5 bases for V and 7 bases for J; bases not matched to a gene: 19. From germline, CDR1 is SGHVS and CDR2 FNYEAQ.

The V call is TRBV7-6, the J call TRBJ2-7; TRBD1 agrees at 8 bases. The CDR3 loop spans 17 amino acids. Germline CDR1 is SGHVS and CDR2 is FNYEAQ. V was pared by 5 bases and J by 0 bases, with 12 bases of the junction left unmatched. In DNA, the CDR3 is TGTGCCAGCAGCGCATATCCTCGCAGGGGGCTCTCCTACGAGCAGTACTTC. This translates into CASSAYPRRGLSYEQYF.

This sequence joins TRBV29-1 and TRBJ2-1, with 14 bases fitting TRBD2. CDR3 size: 14 residues. CDR1 and CDR2 (germline): SQVTM, ANQGSEA. V lost 5 bases, J lost 7 bases, and 4 bases stayed unmatched. The CDR3 loop reads CSVNGLAGGNEQFF. Here the CDR3 DNA reads TGCAGCGTTAACGGACTAGCGGGGGGTAATGAGCAGTTCTTC.

This clonotype has just a few counts. This sequence joins TRBV5-1 and TRBJ2-7; 9 bases map to TRBD2. Germline V gene sequence: CDR1 SGHRS, CDR2 YFSETQ. The CDR3 contains 16 residues. V trimming: 0 bases; J trimming: 1 base; junction bases outside the gene matches: 5. Written as DNA, the CDR3 is TGCGCCAGCAGCTTGGAGGTAGCGGGGGCTTCCTACGAGCAGTACTTC. This encodes CASSLEVAGASYEQYF.

The rearrangement joins TRBV3-1 to TRBJ2-1; D unresolved. Trimming removed 1 base from V and 0 bases from J, with 7 bases in between. The CDR3 contains 15 residues. CDR1 is LGHDT, CDR2 YNNKEL, per germline (reference sequence). CDR3 coding DNA: TGTGCCAGCAGCCAAGGCAGGAGCTCCTACAATGAGCAGTTCTTC. It specifies CASSQGRSSYNEQFF.

As DNA, the CDR3 is TGTGCCAGCCGCGGCCTAGCGGGAGGGGGGGATACGCAGTATTTT. It is translated as CASRGLAGGGDTQYF. The V and J genes are TRBV7-8 and TRBJ2-3, with 12 bases lining up with TRBD2. V lost 8 bases, J lost 6 bases, and 9 bases stayed unmatched. CDR3 size: 15 residues. Germline V CDR1 and CDR2: SGHVS, FQNEAQ.

The rearrangement uses TRBV7-9 and TRBJ2-7; D may correspond to TRBD1 or TRBD2 (5 bases each). The germline V gene encodes CDR1 SEHNR and CDR2 FQNEAQ (reference sequence). The V end was cut by 5 bases, the J end by 5 bases, with 22 bases between. CDR3 size: 16 residues. CDR3 amino acids: CASSGTWGPSPDEQYF. The CDR3 nucleotides are TGTGCCAGCAGCGGAACGTGGGGACCCTCCCCCGACGAGCAGTACTTC.

This clonotype was found a few times. The chain couples TRBV9 to TRBJ2-3, with unresolved D. The V gene's germline CDR1 is SGDLS and CDR2 YYNGEE. The V gene lost 1 base and the J gene lost 4 bases, with 7 bases spanning the gap. The CDR3 has 13 amino acids. CDR3 region: CASSVQIADTQYF. The CDR3 nucleotides read TGTGCCAGCAGCGTACAGATAGCAGATACGCAGTATTTT.

The rearrangement uses TRBV18 and TRBJ2-1, with 10 positions matching TRBD2. The V gene's germline CDR1 is KGHSH and CDR2 LQKENI. This CDR3 comprises 16 residues. J gave up 0 bases and V 4 bases, and 3 bases lay outside the gene matches. The CDR3 is CASSLSGGHSYNEQFF. The CDR3, as DNA: TGTGCCAGCTCACTTAGCGGGGGGCACTCCTACAATGAGCAGTTCTTC.

This rearrangement joins TRBV29-1 to TRBJ1-4; D ambiguous. Deletions cut 7 bases from V and 8 bases from J, with 17 bases between. The V gene's germline CDR1 is SQVTM and CDR2 ANQGSEA. There are 13 residues in the CDR3. The CDR3 spells CSGRLPNEEKLFF. The DNA for the CDR3 is TGCAGCGGGAGGCTACCTAATGAGGAAAAACTGTTTTTT. Supplemented by reference TRBV29-1 and TRBJ1-4, the full variable domain reads SAVISQKPSRDICQRGTSLTIQCQVDSQVTMMFWYRQQPGQSLTLIATANQGSEATYESGFVIDKFPISRPNLTFSTLTVSNMSPEDSSIYLCSGRLPNEEKLFFGSGTQLSVL.

This clonotype came up a few times. The J gene is TRBJ2-7, the V gene TRBV4-1; D is ambiguous. V lost 0 bases and J lost 12, with 15 bases in between. The CDR3 consists of 13 residues. Germline-derived CDR1 and CDR2 are MGHRA and YSYEKL. CDR3 residues: CASSQDIREARYF. The CDR3 DNA reads TGCGCCAGCAGCCAAGATATTAGAGAGGCTCGGTACTTC.

The V call is TRBV9, the J call TRBJ2-3; 7 positions agree with TRBD2. Germline CDR1 and CDR2: SGDLS and YYNGEE. The CDR3 is 15 residues long. J gave up 6 bases and V 4 bases, and 11 bases lay outside the gene matches. This CDR3 reads CASSRDYGRGDTQYF. CDR3 bases: TGTGCCAGCAGCCGGGACTATGGACGAGGCGATACGCAGTATTTT.

CDR3 DNA sequence: TGTGCCGTCTCGAGAGGCGGGGGGGCCGCAGATACGCAGTATTTT. It is translated as CAVSRGGGAADTQYF. V is TRBV12-3 or TRBV12-4 and J is TRBJ2-3; 9 positions match TRBD2. V was clipped by 11 bases and J by 4 bases; unmatched bases: 13. The CDR3 runs 15 residues.

The gene calls are TRBV5-4 and TRBJ1-3; tentative D call: TRBD1 (5 bases). V dropped 7 bases and J dropped 2 bases, with 16 bases sitting between them. The CDR3 spans 15 residues. In germline, CDR1 is SGHNT, CDR2 YYREEE (reference sequence). CDR3 amino acids: CASFPEGEAGNTIYF. CDR3 nucleotide sequence: TGTGCCAGCTTCCCAGAAGGGGAAGCTGGAAACACCATATATTTT.

This clonotype showed up many times. The chain recombines TRBV12-3 or TRBV12-4 with TRBJ2-3; no definite D call. Trimming took 4 bases from V and 0 from J, leaving 8 bases between them. The CDR3 has 14 amino acids. CDR3 residues: CASSSSASTDTQYF. CDR3 coding DNA: TGTGCCAGCAGTTCCAGTGCTAGCACAGATACGCAGTATTTT.

The genes are TRBV24-1 and TRBJ1-1; tentatively, D is TRBD1 (5 bases). Germline values: CDR1 KGHDR, CDR2 SFDVKD. Trimming pared 7 bases from V and 1 base from J, leaving 9 bases between. The CDR3 consists of 13 residues. CDR3 in DNA: TGTGCCACCAGCCTCGGGGGGAACACTGAAGCTTTCTTT. Protein product: CATSLGGNTEAFF.

Concerning this clonotype: A much bigger clone sits one base away, suggesting this may be a read error. The gene calls are TRBV11-2 and TRBJ1-3, with D possibly being TRBD1 (5 bases). CDR3 length: 14 residues. The germline V gene encodes CDR1 SGHAT and CDR2 FQNNGV. The CDR3 sequence is CVSKKNAGTDTIYF. CDR3 in DNA: TGTGTCAGCAAAAAGAACGCGGGGACGGACACCATATATTTT.

The rearrangement joins TRBV4-1 to TRBJ1-1, with D perhaps TRBD1 (5 bases). V shed 4 bases and J shed 5 bases, with 26 bases lying between them. The CDR3 is 18 residues long. Germline loops: CDR1 MGHRA, CDR2 YSYEKL. CDR3 loop: CASSLIYHRSRKETEAFF. CDR3 coding DNA: TGCGCCAGCAGCCTAATCTATCACAGGTCCCGGAAGGAAACTGAAGCTTTCTTT.

The chain has TRBV9 and TRBJ2-3; D is unresolved. V was pared by 4 bases and J by 3 bases, with 18 bases between. The CDR3 extends over 16 amino acids. The germline V gene encodes CDR1 SGDLS and CDR2 YYNGEE. Here the CDR3 reads CASSPRSVEGTDTQYF. The CDR3 nucleotides read TGTGCCAGCAGCCCAAGAAGTGTTGAAGGGACAGATACGCAGTATTTT.

This clonotype was counted once. J is TRBJ2-3 and V is TRBV18; D unresolved. The CDR3 totals 15 residues. V was trimmed by 7 bases and J by 0 bases, leaving 14 bases between them. Germline V gives CDR1 KGHSH, CDR2 LQKENI. CDR3 DNA: TGTGCCAGCTTACGGACGGCGGCTAGCACAGATACGCAGTATTTT. Protein product: CASLRTAASTDTQYF.